This TCR beta chain was identified during a study of blood T cell repertoires in COVID-19. About the study: Some COVID-19 samples were acute and others convalescent; all came from the United States, Italy and Spain.

The CDR3 covers 15 residues. V was pared by 6 bases and J by 3 bases, with 17 bases between. CDR1 and CDR2 (germline): MNHEY, SVGAGI. Sequenced by immunoSEQ multiplex PCR; TCRdb stores in-frame clones only, minus some. The sample yields 35,000 to 45,000 clones, 89% seen once. The chain couples TRBV6-5 to TRBJ2-5; D perhaps matches TRBD1 (6 bases). Material for sequencing was peripheral blood. The clonotype was recovered from a human donor in a cohort sampled during active COVID-19. CDR3 DNA sequence: TGTGCCAGCAGGGGGGTGGGGGCCGGCGAAGAGACCCAGTACTTC. It encodes CASRGVGAGEETQYF.